This T cell receptor beta chain was identified in a study of Ad26.COV2.S vaccination and SARS-CoV-2 variants. Study context: Donor allocation was to the COV1001 Ad26.COV2.S trial arm. Study observations and caveats: Recipients given vaccine exceeded placebo recipients in spike-specific TCR breadth.

The treatment is: roughly 19 received Ad26.COV2.S at low or high dose, single or two shots; five or six received placebo; per-sample allocation not given. Day 63 after the first injection of vaccine or placebo was the sampling time. Built on an Ad26 vector, the vaccine expressed Wuhan-strain SARS-CoV-2 spike. Germline CDR1 is MGHRA and CDR2 is YSYEKL. The CDR3 extends over 16 amino acids. Trimming took off 1 base at V and 1 base at J, with 13 bases between the two ends. Only in-frame clones appear in the TCRdb table, and some are missing; sequencing was by immunoSEQ multiplex PCR. The repertoire includes a few hundred thousand clones, about 90% of them detected once, and more than 2.5% sits in the top ten. Turning to this clone: Its antigen is currently unknown.

V usage is TRBV4-1 and J usage is TRBJ1-2; D unresolved. The sequence derives from a person between 18 and 59 years old who received the Ad26.COV2.S COVID-19 vaccine or a placebo. The starting material was peripheral blood, obtained in a trial of Ad26.COV2.S vaccine versus placebo. The chain's CDR3 is CASSQVPQEVNYGYTF. The CDR3 nucleotides are TGCGCCAGCAGCCAAGTCCCCCAGGAGGTTAACTATGGCTACACCTTC.